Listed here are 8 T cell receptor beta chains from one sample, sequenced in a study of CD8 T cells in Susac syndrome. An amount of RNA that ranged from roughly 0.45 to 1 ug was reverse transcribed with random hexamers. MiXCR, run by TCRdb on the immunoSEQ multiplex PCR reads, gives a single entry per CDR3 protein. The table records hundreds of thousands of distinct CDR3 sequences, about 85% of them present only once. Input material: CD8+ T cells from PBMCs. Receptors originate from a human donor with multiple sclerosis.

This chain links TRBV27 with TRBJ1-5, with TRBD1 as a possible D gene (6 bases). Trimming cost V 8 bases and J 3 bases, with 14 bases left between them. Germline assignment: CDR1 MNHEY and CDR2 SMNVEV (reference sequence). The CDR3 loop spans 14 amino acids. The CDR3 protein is CASGSGEPNQPQHF. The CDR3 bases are TGTGCCAGCGGCTCAGGGGAACCCAATCAGCCCCAGCATTTT.

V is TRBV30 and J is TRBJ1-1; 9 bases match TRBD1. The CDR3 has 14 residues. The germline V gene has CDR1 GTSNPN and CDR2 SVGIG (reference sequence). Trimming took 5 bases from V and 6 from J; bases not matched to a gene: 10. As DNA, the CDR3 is TGTGCCTGGTGGCGGGGACAGGGCTCAGCTGAAGCTTTCTTT. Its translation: CAWWRGQGSAEAFF.

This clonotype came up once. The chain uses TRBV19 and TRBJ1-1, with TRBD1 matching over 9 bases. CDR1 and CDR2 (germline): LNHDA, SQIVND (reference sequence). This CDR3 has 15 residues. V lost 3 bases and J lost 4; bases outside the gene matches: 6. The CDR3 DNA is TGTGCCAGTAGTATCATCCGGGACAGGGTCACTGAAGCTTTCTTT. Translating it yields CASSIIRDRVTEAFF.

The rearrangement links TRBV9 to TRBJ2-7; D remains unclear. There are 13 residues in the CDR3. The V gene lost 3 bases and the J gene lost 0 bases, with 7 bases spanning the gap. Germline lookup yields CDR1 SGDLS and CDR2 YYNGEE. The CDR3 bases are TGTGCCAGCAGCGGACCCTTCTCCTACGAGCAGTACTTC. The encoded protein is CASSGPFSYEQYF.

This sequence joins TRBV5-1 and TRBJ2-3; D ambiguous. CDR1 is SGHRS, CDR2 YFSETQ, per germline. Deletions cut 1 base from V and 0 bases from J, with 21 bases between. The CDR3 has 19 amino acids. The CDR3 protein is CASSLYPLSAETSTDTQYF. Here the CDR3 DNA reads TGCGCCAGCAGCTTGTACCCCCTAAGTGCAGAGACTAGCACAGATACGCAGTATTTT.

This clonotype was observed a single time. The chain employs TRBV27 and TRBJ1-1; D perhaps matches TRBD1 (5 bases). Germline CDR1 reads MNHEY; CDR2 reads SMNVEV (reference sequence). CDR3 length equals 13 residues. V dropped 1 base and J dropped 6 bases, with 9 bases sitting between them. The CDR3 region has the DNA TGTGCCAGCAGTTTATACTGGGGGGCTGAAGCTTTCTTT. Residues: CASSLYWGAEAFF.

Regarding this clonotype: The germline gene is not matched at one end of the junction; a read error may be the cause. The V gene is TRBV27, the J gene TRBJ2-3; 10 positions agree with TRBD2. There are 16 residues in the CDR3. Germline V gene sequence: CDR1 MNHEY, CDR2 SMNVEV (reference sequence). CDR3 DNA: TGTGCCAGCAGTCCGTTAGCGGGAGGTAGGGCAGATATGCAGTATTTT. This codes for CASSPLAGGRADMQYF.

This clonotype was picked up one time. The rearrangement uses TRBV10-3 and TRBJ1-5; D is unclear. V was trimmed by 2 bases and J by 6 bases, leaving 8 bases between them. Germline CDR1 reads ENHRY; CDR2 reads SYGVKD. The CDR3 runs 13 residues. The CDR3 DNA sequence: TGTGCCATCAGTGAGAGGAACGGTCAGCCCCAGCATTTT. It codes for CAISERNGQPQHF.